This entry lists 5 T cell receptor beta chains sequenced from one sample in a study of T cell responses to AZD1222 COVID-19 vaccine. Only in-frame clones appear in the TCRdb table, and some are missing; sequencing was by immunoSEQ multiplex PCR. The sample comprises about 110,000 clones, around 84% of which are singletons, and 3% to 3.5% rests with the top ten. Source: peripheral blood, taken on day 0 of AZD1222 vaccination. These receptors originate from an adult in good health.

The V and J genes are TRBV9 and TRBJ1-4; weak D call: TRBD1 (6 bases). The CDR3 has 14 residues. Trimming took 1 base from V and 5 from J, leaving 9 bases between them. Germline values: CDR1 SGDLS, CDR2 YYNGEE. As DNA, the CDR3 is TGTGCCAGCAGCGTATCAGGGGAAAATGAAAAACTGTTTTTT. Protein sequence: CASSVSGENEKLFF.

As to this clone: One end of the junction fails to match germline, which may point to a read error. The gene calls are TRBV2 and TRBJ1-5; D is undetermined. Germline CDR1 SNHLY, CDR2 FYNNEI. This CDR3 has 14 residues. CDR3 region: CASSEGFSSQPQHF. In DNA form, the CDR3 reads TGTGCCAGCAGCGAAGGGTTCTCAAGCCAGCCCCAGCATTTT.

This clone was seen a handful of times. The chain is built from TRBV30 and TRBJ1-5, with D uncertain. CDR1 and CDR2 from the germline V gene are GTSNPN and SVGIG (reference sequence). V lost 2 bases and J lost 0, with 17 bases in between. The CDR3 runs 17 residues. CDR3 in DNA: TGTGCCTGGAGTAAAGATATGGGATATTATAGCAATCAGCCCCAGCATTTT. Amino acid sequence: CAWSKDMGYYSNQPQHF.

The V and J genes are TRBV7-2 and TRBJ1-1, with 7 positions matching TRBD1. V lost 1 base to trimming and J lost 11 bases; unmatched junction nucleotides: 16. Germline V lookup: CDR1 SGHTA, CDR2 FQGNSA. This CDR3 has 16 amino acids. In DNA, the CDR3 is TGTGCCAGCAGCTTAGTTGGTGGGGGGCAGGGGGTGGAGGCTTTCTTT. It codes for CASSLVGGGQGVEAFF.

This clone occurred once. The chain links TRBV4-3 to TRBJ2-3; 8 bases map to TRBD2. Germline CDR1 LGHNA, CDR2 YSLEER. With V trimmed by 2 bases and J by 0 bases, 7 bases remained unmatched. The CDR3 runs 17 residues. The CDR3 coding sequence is TGCGCCAGCAGCCAACGTCGGGGGGGCTCTAGCACAGATACGCAGTATTTT. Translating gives CASSQRRGGSSTDTQYF.